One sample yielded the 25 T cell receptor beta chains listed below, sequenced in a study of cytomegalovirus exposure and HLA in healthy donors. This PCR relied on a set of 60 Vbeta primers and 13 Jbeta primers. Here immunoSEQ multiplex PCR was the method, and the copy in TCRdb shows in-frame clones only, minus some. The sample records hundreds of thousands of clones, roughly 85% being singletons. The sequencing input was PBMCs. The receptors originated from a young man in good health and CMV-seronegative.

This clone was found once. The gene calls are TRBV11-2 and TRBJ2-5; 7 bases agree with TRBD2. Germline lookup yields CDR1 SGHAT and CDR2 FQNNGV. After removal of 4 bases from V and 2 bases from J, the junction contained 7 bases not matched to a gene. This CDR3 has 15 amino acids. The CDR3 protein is CASSYPGGNQETQYF. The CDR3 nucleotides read TGTGCCAGCAGCTATCCGGGAGGTAATCAAGAGACCCAGTACTTC.

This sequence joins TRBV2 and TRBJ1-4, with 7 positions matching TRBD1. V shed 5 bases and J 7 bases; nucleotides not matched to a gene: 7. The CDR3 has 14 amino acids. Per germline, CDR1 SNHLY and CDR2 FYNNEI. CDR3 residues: CASSLTGLIEKLFF. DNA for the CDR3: TGTGCCAGCAGTTTGACAGGGCTGATTGAAAAACTGTTTTTT.

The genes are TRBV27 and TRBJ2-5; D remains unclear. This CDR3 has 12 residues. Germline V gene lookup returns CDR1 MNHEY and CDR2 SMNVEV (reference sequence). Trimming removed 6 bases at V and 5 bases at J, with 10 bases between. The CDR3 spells CASSSRLETQYF. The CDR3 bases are TGTGCCAGCAGCTCCCGGTTGGAGACCCAGTACTTC.

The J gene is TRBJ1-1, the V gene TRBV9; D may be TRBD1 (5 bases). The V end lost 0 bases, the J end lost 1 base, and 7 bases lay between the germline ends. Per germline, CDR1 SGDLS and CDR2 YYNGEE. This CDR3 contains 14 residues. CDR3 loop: CASSVAGQNTEAFF. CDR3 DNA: TGTGCCAGCAGCGTAGCCGGACAGAACACTGAAGCTTTCTTT.

The CDR3 region is CASSPPGLITGELFF. The CDR3 DNA sequence: TGTGCCAGCTCACCACCGGGGCTGATCACCGGGGAGCTGTTTTTT. The gene calls are TRBV18 and TRBJ2-2, with a possible D match to TRBD1 (5 bases). This CDR3 has 15 residues. From germline, CDR1 is KGHSH and CDR2 LQKENI. V lost 0 bases to trimming and J lost 4 bases, with 9 bases between them.

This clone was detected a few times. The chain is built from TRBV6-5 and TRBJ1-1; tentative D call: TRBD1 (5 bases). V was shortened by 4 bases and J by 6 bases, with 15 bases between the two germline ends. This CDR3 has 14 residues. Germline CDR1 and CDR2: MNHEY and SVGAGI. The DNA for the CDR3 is TGTGCCAGCAGTTCCGGGACTCTACAGGCTGAAGCTTTCTTT. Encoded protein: CASSSGTLQAEAFF.

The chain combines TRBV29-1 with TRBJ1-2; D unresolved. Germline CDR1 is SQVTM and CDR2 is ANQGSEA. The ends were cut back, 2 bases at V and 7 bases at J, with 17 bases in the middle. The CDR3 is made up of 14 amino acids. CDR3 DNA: TGCAGCGTTGAATCTCAAGAGGGTTCCACTGGCTACACCTTC. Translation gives CSVESQEGSTGYTF. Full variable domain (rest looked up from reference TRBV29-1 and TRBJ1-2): SAVISQKPSRDICQRGTSLTIQCQVDSQVTMMFWYRQQPGQSLTLIATANQGSEATYESGFVIDKFPISRPNLTFSTLTVSNMSPEDSSIYLCSVESQEGSTGYTFGSGTRLTVV.

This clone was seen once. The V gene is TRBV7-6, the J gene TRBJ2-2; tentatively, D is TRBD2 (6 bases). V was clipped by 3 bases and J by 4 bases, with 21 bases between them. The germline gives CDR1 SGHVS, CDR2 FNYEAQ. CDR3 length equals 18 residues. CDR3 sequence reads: CASSLLGGMGSVTGELFF. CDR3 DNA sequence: TGTGCCAGCAGCTTGTTGGGCGGGATGGGCTCGGTCACCGGGGAGCTGTTTTTT.

The CDR3, as DNA: TGTGCCAGCAGCTTAGATCTTGGGGGGGCCCAGTACTTC. Translation: CASSLDLGGAQYF. The V call is TRBV11-3, the J call TRBJ2-5, with 7 nucleotides matching TRBD2. The CDR3 extends over 13 amino acids. J lost 9 bases, V lost 0 bases, and 4 bases had no gene match. The germline V gene encodes CDR1 SGHNT and CDR2 YENEEA. Full variable domain (missing parts from reference TRBV11-3 and TRBJ2-5): EAGVVQSPRYKIIEKKQPVAFWCNPISGHNTLYWYLQNLGQGPELLIRYENEEAVDDSQLPKDRFSAERLKGVDSTLKIQPAELGDSAVYLCASSLDLGGAQYFGPGTRLLVL.

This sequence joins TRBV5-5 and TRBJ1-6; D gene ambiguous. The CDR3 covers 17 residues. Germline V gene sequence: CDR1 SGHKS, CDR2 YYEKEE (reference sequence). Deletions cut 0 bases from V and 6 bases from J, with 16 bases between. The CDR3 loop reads CASSLALPRFPNSPLHF. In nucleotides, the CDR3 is TGTGCCAGCAGCTTGGCCCTTCCTAGGTTCCCTAATTCACCCCTCCACTTT. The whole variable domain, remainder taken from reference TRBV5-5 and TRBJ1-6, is DAGVTQSPTHLIKTRGQQVTLRCSPISGHKSVSWYQQVLGQGPQFIFQYYEKEERGRGNFPDRFSARQFPNYSSELNVNALLLGDSALYLCASSLALPRFPNSPLHFGNGTRLTVT.

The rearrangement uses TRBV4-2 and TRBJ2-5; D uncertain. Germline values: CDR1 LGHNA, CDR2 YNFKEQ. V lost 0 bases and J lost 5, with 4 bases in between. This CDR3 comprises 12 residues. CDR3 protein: CASSQDQETQYF. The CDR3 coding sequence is TGTGCCAGCAGCCAAGATCAGGAGACCCAGTACTTC.

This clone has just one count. Here the CDR3 DNA reads TGTGCCAGCAGTGAAAATGCCCGGTACTCATATTACACAGATACGCAGTATTTT. It encodes CASSENARYSYYTDTQYF. The V gene is TRBV25-1, the J gene TRBJ2-3, with no clear D. This CDR3 region has 18 residues. Germline CDR1 is MGHDK and CDR2 is SYGVNS. Trimming removed 2 bases from V and 2 bases from J, with 20 bases in between.

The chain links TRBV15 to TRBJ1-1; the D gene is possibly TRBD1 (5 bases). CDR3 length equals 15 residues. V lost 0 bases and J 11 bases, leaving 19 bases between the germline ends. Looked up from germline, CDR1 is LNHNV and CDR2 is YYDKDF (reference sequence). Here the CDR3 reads CATSRDLGGSSWAFF. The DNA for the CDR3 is TGTGCCACCAGCAGAGATCTGGGGGGATCGAGCTGGGCTTTCTTT. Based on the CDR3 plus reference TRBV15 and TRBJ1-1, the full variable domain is DAMVIQNPRYQVTQFGKPVTLSCSQTLNHNVMYWYQQKSSQAPKLLFHYYDKDFNNEADTPDNFQSRRPNTSFCFLDIRSPGLGDTAMYLCATSRDLGGSSWAFFGQGTRLTVV.

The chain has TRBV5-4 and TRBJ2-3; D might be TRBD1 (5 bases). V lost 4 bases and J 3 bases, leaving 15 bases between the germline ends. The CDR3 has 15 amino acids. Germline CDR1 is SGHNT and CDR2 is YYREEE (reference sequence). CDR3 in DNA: TGTGCCAGCAGCCTCGTGGGGCCCGCGACAGATACGCAGTATTTT. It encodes CASSLVGPATDTQYF. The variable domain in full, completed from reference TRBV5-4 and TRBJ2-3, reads ETGVTQSPTHLIKTRGQQVTLRCSSQSGHNTVSWYQQALGQGPQFIFQYYREEENGRGNFPPRFSGLQFPNYSSELNVNALELDDSALYLCASSLVGPATDTQYFGPGTRLTVL.

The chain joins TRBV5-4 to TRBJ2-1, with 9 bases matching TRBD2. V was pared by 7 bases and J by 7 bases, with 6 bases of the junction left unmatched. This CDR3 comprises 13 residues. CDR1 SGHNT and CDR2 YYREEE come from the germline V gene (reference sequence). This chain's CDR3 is CASPGTSLNEQFF. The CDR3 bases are TGTGCCAGCCCTGGGACTAGCTTGAATGAGCAGTTCTTC.

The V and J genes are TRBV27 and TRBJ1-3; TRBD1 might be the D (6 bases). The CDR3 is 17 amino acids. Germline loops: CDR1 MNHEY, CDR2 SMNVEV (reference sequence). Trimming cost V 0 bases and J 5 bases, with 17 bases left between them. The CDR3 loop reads CASSLSSPSRDRNTIYF. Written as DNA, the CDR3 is TGTGCCAGCAGTTTATCCTCGCCCAGCCGGGACAGAAACACCATATATTTT.

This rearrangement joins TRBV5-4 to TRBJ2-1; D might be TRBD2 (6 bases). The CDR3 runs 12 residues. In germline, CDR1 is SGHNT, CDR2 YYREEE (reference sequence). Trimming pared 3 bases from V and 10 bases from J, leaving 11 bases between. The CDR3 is CASSWGGTEQFF. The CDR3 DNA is TGTGCCAGCAGCTGGGGAGGAACCGAGCAGTTCTTC.

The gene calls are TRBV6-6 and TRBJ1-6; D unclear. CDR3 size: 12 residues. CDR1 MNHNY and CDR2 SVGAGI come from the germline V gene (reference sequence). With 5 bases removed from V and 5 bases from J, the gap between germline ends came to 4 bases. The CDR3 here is CASSTNNSPLHF. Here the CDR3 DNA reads TGTGCCAGCAGTACAAATAATTCACCCCTCCACTTT.

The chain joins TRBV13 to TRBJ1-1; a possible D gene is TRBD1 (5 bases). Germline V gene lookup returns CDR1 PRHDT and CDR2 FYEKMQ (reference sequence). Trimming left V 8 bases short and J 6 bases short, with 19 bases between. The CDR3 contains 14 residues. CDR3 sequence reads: CASGGPGTAAEAFF. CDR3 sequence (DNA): TGTGCCAGCGGAGGGCCGGGGACGGCAGCTGAAGCTTTCTTT.

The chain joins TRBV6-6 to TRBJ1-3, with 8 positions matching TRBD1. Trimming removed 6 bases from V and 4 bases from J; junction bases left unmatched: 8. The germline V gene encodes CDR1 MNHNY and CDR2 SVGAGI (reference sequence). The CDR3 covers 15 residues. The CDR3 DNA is TGTGCCAGCAGGTACCGACAGGGGAGAGGAAACACCATATATTTT. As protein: CASRYRQGRGNTIYF.

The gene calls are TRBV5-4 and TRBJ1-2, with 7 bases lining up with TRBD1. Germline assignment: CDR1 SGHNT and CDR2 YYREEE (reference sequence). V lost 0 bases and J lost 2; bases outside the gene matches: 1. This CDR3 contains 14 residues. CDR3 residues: CASSLEGANYGYTF. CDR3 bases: TGTGCCAGCAGCTTGGAGGGGGCAAACTATGGCTACACCTTC.

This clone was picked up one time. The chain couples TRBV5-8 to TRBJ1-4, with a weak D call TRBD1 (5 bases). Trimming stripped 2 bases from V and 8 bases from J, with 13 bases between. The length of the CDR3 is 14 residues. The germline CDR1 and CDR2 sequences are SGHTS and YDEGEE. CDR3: CASSLRQGKEKLFF. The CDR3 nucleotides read TGTGCCAGCAGCTTACGGCAGGGAAAAGAAAAACTGTTTTTT.

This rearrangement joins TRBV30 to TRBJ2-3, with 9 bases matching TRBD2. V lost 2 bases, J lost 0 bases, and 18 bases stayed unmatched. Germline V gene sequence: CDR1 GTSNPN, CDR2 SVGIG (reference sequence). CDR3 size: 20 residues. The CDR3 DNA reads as TGTGCCTGGAGTTGGGGCCCGGACCTATCTAGCGGGGCTAGCACAGATACGCAGTATTTT. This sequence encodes CAWSWGPDLSSGASTDTQYF.

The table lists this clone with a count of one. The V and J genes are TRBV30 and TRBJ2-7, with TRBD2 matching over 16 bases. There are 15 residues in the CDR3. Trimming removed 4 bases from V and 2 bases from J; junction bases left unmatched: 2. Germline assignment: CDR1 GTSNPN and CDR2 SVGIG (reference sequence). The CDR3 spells CAWTGTSGRAYEQYF. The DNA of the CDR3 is TGTGCCTGGACTGGGACTAGCGGGAGGGCCTACGAGCAGTACTTC.

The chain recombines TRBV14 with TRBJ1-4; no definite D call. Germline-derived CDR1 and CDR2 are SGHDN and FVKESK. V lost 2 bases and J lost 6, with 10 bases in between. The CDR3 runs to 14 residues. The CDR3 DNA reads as TGTGCCAGCAGCCAACTAGACGGATATGAAAAACTGTTTTTT. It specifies CASSQLDGYEKLFF.